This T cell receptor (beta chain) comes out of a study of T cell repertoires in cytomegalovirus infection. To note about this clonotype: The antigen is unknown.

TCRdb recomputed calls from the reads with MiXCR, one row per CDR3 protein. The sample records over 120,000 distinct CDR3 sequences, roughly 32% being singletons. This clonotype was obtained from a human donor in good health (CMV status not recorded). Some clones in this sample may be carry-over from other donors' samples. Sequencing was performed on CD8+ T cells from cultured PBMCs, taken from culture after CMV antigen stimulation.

Written as DNA, the CDR3 is TGTGCCAGCAGCCAAGAGGGGGGCGTTCGGGAAAAACTGTTTTTT. Amino acid sequence: CASSQEGGVREKLFF. J is TRBJ1-4 and V is TRBV4-2; D possibly corresponds to TRBD1 (6 bases). V was trimmed by 0 bases and J by 8 bases, leaving 13 bases between them. CDR1 and CDR2 from the germline V gene are LGHNA and YNFKEQ. This CDR3 has 15 residues.